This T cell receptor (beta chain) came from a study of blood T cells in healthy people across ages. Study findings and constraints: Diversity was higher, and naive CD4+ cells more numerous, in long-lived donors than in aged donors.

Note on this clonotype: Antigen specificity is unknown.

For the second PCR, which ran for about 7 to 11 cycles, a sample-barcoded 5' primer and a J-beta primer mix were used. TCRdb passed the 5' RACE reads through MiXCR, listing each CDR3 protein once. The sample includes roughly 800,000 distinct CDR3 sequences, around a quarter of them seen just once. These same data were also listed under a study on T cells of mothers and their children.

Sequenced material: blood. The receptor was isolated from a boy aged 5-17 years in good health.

Here the CDR3 reads CASSQQDSYEQYF. CDR3 sequence (DNA): TGTGCCAGCTCACAACAAGACTCGTACGAGCAGTACTTC. The chain couples TRBV18 to TRBJ2-1; D is undetermined. The end of the DNA fits TRBJ2-7 better, so the J call may be wrong. CDR1 and CDR2 (germline): KGHSH, LQKENI. The CDR3 is made up of 13 amino acids.